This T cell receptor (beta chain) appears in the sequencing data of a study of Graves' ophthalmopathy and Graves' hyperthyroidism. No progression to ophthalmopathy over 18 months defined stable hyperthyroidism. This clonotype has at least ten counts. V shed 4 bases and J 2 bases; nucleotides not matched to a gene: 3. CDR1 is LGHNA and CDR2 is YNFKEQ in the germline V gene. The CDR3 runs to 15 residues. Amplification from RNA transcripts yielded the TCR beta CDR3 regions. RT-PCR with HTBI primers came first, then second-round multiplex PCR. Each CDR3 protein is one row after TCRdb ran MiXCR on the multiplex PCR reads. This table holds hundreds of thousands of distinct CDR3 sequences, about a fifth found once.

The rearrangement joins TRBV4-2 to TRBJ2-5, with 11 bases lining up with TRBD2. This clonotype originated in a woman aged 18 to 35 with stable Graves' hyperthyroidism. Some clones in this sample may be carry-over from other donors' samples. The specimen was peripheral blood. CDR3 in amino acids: CASSPGTSGQETQYF. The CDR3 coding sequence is TGTGCCAGCAGCCCGGGGACTAGCGGACAAGAGACCCAGTACTTC.